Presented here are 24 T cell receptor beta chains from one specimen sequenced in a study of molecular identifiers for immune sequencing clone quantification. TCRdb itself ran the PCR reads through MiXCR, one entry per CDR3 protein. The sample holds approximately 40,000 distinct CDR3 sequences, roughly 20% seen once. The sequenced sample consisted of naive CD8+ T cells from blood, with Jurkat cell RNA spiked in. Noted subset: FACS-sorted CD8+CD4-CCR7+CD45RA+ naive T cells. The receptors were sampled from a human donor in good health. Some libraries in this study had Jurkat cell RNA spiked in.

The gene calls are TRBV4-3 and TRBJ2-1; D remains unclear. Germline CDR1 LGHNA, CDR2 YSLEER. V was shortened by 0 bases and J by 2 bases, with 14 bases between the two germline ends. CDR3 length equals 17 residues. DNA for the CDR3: TGCGCCAGCAGCCAAGATACCAGCGCGGCACCCTACAATGAGCAGTTCTTC. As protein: CASSQDTSAAPYNEQFF.

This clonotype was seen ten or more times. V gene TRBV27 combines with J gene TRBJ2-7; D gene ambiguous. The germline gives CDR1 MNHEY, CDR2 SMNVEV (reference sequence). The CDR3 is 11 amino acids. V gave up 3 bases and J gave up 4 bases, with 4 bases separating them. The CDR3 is CASSFGYEQYF. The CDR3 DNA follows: TGTGCCAGCAGTTTCGGGTACGAGCAGTACTTC.

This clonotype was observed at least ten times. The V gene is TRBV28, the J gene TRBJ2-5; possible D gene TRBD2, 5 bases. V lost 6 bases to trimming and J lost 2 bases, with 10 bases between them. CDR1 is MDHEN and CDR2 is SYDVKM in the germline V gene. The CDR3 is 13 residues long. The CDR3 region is CASRREGQETQYF. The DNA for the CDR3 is TGTGCCAGCAGAAGAGAGGGTCAAGAGACCCAGTACTTC.

CDR3 nucleotide sequence: TGCGCCAGCAGCGCCGGGACAGGGGCCGATAATGAAAAACTGTTTTTT. It is translated as CASSAGTGADNEKLFF. This chain links TRBV5-1 with TRBJ1-4; 10 bases are shared with TRBD1. Germline CDR1 SGHRS, CDR2 YFSETQ. Losses at the gene ends were 4 bases for V and 4 bases for J; bases not matched to a gene: 7. The CDR3 runs 16 residues.

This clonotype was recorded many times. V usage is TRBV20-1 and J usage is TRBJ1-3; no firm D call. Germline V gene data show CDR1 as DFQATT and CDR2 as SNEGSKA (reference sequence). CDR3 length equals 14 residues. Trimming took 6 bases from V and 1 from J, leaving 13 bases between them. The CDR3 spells CSANDLSSGNTIYF. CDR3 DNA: TGCAGTGCGAATGACCTGTCGTCTGGAAACACCATATATTTT.

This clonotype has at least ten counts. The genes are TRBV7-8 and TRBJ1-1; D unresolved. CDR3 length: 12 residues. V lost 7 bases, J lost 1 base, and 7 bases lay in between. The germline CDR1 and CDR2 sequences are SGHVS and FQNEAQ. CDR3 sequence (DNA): TGTGCCAGCATGGACTGGAACACTGAAGCTTTCTTT. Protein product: CASMDWNTEAFF.

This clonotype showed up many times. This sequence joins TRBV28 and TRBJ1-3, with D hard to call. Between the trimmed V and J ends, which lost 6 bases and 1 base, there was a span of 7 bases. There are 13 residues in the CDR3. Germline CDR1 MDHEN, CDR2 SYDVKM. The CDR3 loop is CASRFISGNTIYF. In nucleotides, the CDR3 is TGTGCCAGCAGGTTTATATCTGGAAACACCATATATTTT.

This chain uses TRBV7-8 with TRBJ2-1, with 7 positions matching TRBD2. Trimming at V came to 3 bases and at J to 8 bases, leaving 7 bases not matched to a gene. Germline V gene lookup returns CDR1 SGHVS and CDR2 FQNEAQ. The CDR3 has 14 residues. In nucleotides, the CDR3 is TGTGCCAGCAGCTTCAGGGCGGGGGTTCATGAGCAGTTCTTC. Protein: CASSFRAGVHEQFF. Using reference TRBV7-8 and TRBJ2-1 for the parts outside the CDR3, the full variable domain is GAGVSQSPRYKVAKRGQDVALRCDPISGHVSLFWYQQALGQGPEFLTYFQNEAQLDKSGLPSDRFFAERPEGSVSTLKIQRTQQEDSAVYLCASSFRAGVHEQFFGPGTRLTVL.

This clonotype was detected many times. DNA for the CDR3: TGTGCCAGCAGCCGCTCCCCGCAGGGAATCTACGAGCAGTACTTC. This gives the protein CASSRSPQGIYEQYF. The chain joins TRBV28 to TRBJ2-7; perhaps TRBD1 as D (5 bases). CDR1 is MDHEN, CDR2 SYDVKM, per germline. The CDR3 length is 15 residues. Trimming cost V 6 bases and J 3 bases, with 18 bases left between them.

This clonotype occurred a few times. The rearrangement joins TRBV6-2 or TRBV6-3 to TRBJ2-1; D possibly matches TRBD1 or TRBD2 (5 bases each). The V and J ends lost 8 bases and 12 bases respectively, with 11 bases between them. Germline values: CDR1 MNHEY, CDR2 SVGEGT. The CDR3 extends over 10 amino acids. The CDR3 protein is CASEGHRQFF. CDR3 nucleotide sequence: TGTGCCAGCGAGGGGCATCGGCAGTTCTTC.

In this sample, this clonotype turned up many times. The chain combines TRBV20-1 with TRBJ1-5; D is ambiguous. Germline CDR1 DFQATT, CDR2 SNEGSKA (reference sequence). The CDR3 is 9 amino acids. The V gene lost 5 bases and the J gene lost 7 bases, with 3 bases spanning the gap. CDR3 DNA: TGCAGTGCTGGGCAGCCCCAGCATTTT. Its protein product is CSAGQPQHF.

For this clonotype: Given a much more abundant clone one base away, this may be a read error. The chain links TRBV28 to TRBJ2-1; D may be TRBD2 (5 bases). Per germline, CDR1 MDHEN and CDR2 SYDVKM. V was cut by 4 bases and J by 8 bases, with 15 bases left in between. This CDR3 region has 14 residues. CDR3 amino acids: CASSSRTPHDEQFF. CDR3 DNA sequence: TGTGCCAGCAGTTCCCGGACTCCCCACGATGAGCAGTTCTTC.

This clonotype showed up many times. The CDR3 DNA sequence: TGTGCCAGCACCTTGGGGCAGGGGCGGTTCAGCAATCAGCCCCAGCATTTT. Protein product: CASTLGQGRFSNQPQHF. The genes are TRBV28 and TRBJ1-5; a possible D gene is TRBD1 (6 bases). Germline CDR1 is MDHEN and CDR2 is SYDVKM. Trimming pared 7 bases from V and 1 base from J, leaving 20 bases between. This CDR3 has 17 residues.

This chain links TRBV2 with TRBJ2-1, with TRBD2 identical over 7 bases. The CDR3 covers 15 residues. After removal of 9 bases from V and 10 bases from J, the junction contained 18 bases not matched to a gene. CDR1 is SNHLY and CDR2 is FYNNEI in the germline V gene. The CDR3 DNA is TGTGCCAGTCTCCCTAGGACTAGGTCCCTGTGGGAGCAGTTCTTC. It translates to CASLPRTRSLWEQFF.

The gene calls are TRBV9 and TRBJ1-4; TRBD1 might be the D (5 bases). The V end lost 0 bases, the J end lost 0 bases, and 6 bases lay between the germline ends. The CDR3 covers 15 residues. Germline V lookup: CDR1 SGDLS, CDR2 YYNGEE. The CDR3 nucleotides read TGTGCCAGCAGCGTAGCAGGGTCAACTAATGAAAAACTGTTTTTT. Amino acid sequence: CASSVAGSTNEKLFF.

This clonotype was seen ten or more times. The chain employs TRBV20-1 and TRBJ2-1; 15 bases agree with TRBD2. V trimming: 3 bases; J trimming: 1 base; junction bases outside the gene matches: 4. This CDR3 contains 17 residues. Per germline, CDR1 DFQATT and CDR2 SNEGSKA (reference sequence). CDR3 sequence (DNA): TGCAGTGCTAGGGGACTAGCGGGAGGTAGGTCCTACAATGAGCAGTTCTTC. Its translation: CSARGLAGGRSYNEQFF.

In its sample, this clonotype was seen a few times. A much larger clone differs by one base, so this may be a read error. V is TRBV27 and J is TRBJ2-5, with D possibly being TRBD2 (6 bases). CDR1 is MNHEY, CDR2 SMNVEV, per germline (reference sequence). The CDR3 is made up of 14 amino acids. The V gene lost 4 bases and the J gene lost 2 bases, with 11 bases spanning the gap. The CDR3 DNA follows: TGTGCCAGCAGTTGGTCTAGCGAACAAGAGACCCAGTACTTC. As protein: CASSWSSEQETQYF.

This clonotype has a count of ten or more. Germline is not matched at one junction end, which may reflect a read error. This CDR3 is CASSYSNYRGGKLFF. The CDR3 DNA reads as TGTGCCAGCAGTTACTCAAACTACAGGGGCGGGAAACTATTTTTT. The chain is built from TRBV6-5 and TRBJ1-4, with 7 bases identical to TRBD1. CDR1 is MNHEY, CDR2 SVGAGI, per germline. The CDR3 loop spans 15 amino acids.

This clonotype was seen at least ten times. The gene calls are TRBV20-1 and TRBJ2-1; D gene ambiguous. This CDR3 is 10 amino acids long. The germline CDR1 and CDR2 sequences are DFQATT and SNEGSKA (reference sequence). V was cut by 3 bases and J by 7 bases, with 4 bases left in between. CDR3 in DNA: TGCAGTGCTAGTTCGAATGAGCAGTTCTTC. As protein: CSASSNEQFF.

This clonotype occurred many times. CDR3 sequence (DNA): TGTGCCAGCAGTTACTCACAGGGCAATCAGCCCCAGCATTTT. It encodes CASSYSQGNQPQHF. The chain couples TRBV6-2 or TRBV6-3 to TRBJ1-5, with a weak D call TRBD1 (5 bases). CDR3 length: 14 residues. Trimming took 0 bases from V and 2 from J, leaving 5 bases between them. CDR1 and CDR2 (germline): MNHEY, SVGEGT.

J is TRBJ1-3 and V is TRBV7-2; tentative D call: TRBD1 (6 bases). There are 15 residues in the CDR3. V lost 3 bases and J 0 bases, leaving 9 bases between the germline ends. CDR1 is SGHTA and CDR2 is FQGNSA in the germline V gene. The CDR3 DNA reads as TGTGCCAGCAGCTTCCGGGACATCTCTGGAAACACCATATATTTT. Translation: CASSFRDISGNTIYF.

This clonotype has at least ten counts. The CDR3 loop reads CASSPGIRGNEQFF. The CDR3 DNA reads TGTGCCAGCAGCCCCGGGATAAGAGGTAATGAGCAGTTCTTC. The gene calls are TRBV12-3 or TRBV12-4 and TRBJ2-1; D perhaps matches TRBD2 (5 bases). Trimming pared 6 bases from V and 7 bases from J, leaving 16 bases between. This CDR3 has 14 residues.

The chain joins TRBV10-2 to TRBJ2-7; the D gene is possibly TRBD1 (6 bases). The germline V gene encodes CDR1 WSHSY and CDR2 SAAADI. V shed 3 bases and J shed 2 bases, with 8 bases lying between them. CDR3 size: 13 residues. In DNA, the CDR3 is TGCGCCAGCAGTGACGGGACAACCTACGAGCAGTACTTC. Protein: CASSDGTTYEQYF.

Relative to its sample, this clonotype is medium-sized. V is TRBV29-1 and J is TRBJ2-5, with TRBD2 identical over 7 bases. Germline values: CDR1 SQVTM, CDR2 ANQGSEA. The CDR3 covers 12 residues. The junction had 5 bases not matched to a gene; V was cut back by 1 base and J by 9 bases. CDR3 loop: CSVEAGGGAQYF. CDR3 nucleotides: TGCAGCGTTGAAGCAGGTGGGGGGGCCCAGTACTTC.